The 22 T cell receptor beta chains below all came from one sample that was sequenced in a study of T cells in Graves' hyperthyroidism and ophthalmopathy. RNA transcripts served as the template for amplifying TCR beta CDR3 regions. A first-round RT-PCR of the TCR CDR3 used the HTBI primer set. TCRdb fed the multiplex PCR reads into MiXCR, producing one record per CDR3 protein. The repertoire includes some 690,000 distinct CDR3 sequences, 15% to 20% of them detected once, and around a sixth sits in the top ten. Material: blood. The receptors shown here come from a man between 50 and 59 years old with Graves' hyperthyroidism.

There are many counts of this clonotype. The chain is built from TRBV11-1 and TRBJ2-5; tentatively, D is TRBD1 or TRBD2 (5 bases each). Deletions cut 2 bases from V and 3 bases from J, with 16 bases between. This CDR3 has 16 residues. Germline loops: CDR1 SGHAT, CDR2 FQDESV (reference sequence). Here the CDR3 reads CASSLKYKGRKETQYF. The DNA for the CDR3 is TGTGCCAGCAGCTTAAAATACAAGGGGAGAAAAGAGACCCAGTACTTC. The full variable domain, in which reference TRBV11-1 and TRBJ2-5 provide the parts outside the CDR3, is EAEVAQSPRYKITEKSQAVAFWCDPISGHATLYWYRQILGQGPELLVQFQDESVVDDSQLPKDRFSAERLKGVDSTLKIQPAELGDSAMYLCASSLKYKGRKETQYFGPGTRLLVL.

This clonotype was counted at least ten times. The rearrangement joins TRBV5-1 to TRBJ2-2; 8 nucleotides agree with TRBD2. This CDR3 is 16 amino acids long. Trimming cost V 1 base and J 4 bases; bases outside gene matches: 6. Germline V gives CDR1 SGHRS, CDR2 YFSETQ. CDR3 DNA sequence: TGCGCCAGCAGCTTGACGGGAGGGCCTAGCACCGGGGAGCTGTTTTTT. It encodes CASSLTGGPSTGELFF.

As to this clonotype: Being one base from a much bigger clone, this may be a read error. CDR3 coding DNA: TGCGCCAGCAGCCCTGGACTAGCGGGAGGGAGCGACGAGCAGTACTTC. It encodes CASSPGLAGGSDEQYF. The chain links TRBV5-1 to TRBJ2-7, with 15 bases lining up with TRBD2. This CDR3 spans 16 amino acids. Germline trimming cut 4 bases from V and 5 bases from J; bases unmatched to any gene: 7. Germline V lookup: CDR1 SGHRS, CDR2 YFSETQ.

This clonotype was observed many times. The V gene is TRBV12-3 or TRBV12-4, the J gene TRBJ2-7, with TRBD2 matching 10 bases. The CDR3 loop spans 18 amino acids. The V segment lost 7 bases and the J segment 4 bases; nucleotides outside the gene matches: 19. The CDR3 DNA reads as TGTGCCAGCACCGCCGGGGCTAGCGGGAGCCCCGTGGGGTACGAGCAGTACTTC. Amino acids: CASTAGASGSPVGYEQYF.

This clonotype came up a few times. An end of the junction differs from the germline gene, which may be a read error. CDR3 coding DNA: TGTGCCTCGAGTCAGACGGTCTACGAGCAGTACTTC. Its translation: CASSQTVYEQYF. The chain employs TRBV30 and TRBJ2-7; D gene unclear. The CDR3 has 12 residues. Germline loops: CDR1 GTSNPN, CDR2 SVGIG (reference sequence).

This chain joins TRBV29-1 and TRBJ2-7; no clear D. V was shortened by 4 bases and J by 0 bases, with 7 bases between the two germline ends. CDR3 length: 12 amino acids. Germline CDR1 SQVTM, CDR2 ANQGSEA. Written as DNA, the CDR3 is TGCAGCGTTGTTCTTCTCTCCTACGAGCAGTACTTC. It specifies CSVVLLSYEQYF.

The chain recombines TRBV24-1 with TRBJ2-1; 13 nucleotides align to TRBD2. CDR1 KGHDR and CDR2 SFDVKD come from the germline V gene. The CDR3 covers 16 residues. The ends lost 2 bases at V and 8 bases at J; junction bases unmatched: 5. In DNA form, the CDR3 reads TGTGCCACCAGTGATTCGGGACTAGCGGGAATATATGAGCAGTTCTTC. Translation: CATSDSGLAGIYEQFF.

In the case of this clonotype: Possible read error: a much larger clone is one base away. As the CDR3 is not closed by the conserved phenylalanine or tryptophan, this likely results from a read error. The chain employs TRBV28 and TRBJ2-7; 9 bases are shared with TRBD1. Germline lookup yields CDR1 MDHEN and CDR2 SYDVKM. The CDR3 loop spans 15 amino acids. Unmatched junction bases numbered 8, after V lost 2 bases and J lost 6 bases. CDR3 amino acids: CASSLLTGGRAEQYL. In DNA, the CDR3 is TGTGCCAGCAGTTTACTGACAGGGGGGAGGGCCGAGCAGTACCTC.

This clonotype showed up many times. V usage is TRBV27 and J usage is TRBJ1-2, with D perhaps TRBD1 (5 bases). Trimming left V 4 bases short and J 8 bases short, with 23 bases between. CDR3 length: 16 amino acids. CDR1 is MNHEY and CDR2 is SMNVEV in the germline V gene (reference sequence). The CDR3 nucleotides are TGTGCCAGCAGTTCGACGATCCGGGACCAGAGAAGGGGCTACACCTTC. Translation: CASSSTIRDQRRGYTF.

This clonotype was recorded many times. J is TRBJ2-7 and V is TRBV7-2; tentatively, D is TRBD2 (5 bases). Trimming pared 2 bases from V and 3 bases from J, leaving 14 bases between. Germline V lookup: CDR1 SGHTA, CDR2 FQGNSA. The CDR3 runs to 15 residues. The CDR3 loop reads CASSLTPGSNYEQYF. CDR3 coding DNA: TGTGCCAGCAGCTTAACTCCGGGATCAAACTACGAGCAGTACTTC.

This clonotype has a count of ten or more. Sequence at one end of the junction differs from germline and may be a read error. The CDR3 region is CASSSGLGFSHEQYF. The CDR3 nucleotides read TGTGCCAGCAGCAGTGGACTAGGATTCTCCCACGAGCAGTACTTC. The genes are TRBV7-6 and TRBJ2-7; 7 nucleotides agree with TRBD2. Per germline, CDR1 SGHVS and CDR2 FNYEAQ. The CDR3 length is 15 residues.

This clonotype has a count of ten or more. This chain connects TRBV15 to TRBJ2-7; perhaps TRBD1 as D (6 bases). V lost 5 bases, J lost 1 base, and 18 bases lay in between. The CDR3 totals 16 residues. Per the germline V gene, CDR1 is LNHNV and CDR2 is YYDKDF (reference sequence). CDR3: CATSRNRRGKSYEQYF. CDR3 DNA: TGTGCCACCAGCCGAAATCGCAGGGGAAAGTCCTACGAGCAGTACTTC.

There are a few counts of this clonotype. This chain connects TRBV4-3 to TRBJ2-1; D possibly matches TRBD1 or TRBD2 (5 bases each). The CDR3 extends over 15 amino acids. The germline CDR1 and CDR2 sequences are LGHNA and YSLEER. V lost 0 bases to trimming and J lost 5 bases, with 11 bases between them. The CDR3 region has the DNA TGCGCCAGCAGCCAAGAGAGGGGAAGGCACAATGAGCAGTTCTTC. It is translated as CASSQERGRHNEQFF.

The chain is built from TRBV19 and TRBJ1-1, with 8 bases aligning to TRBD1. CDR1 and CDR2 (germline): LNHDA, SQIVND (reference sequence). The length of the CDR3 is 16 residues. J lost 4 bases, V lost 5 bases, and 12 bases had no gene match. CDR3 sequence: CASSHPSRTGTTEAFF. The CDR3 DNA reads TGTGCCAGTAGTCACCCCTCTCGGACAGGGACCACTGAAGCTTTCTTT.

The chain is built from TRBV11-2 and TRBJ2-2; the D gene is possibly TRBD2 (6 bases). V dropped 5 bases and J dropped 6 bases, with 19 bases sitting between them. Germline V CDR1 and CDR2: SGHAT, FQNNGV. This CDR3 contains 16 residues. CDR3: CASSQLASASPGELFF. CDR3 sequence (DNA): TGTGCCAGCAGCCAGCTAGCGTCTGCATCCCCCGGGGAGCTGTTTTTT.

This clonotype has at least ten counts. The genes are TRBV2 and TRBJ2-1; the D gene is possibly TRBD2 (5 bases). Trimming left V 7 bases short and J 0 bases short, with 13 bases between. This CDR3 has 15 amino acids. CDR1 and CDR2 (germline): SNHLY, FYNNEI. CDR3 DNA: TGTGCCAGCACCGAGGGTGCCAGCTCCTACAATGAGCAGTTCTTC. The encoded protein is CASTEGASSYNEQFF.

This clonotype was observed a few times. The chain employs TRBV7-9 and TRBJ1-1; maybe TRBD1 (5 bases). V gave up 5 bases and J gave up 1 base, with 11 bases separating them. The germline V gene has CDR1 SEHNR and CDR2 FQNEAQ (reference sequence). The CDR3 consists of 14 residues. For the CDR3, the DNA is TGTGCCAGCAGCCCCTCGGGGGGGAACACTGAAGCTTTCTTT. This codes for CASSPSGGNTEAFF. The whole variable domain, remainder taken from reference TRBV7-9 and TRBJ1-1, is DTGVSQNPRHKITKRGQNVTFRCDPISEHNRLYWYRQTLGQGPEFLTYFQNEAQLEKSRLLSDRFSAERPKGSFSTLEIQRTEQGDSAMYLCASSPSGGNTEAFFGQGTRLTVV.

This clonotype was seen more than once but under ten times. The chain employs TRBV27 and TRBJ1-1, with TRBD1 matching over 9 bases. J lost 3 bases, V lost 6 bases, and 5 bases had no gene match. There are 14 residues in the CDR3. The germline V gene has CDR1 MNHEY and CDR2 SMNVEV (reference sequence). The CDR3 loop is CASSPQGADTEAFF. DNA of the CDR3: TGTGCCAGCAGCCCACAGGGGGCGGACACTGAAGCTTTCTTT.

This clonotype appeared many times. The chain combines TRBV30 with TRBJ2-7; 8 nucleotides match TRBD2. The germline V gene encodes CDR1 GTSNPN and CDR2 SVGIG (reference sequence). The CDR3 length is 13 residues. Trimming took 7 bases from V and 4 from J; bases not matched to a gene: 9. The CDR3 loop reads CASSGLGEYEQYF. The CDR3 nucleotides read TGTGCCTCCTCGGGACTAGGGGAGTACGAGCAGTACTTC. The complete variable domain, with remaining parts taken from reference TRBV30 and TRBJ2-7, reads SQTIHQWPATLVQPVGSPLSLECTVEGTSNPNLYWYRQAAGRGLQLLFYSVGIGQISSEVPQNLSASRPQDRQFILSSKKLLLSDSGFYLCASSGLGEYEQYFGPGTRLTVT.

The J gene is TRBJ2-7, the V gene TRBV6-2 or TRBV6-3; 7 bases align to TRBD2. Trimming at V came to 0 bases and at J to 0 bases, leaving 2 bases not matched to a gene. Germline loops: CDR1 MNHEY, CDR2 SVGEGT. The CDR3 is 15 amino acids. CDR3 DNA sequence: TGTGCCAGCAGTTACTCGCGGGGGTCCTCCTACGAGCAGTACTTC. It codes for CASSYSRGSSYEQYF.

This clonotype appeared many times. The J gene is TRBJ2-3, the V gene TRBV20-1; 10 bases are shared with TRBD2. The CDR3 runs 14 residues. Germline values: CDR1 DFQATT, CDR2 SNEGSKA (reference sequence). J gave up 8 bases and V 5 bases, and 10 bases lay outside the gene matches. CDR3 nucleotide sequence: TGCAGTGCTCCGTCTAGCGGGAGTTCCGCTACGCAGTATTTT. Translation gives CSAPSSGSSATQYF.

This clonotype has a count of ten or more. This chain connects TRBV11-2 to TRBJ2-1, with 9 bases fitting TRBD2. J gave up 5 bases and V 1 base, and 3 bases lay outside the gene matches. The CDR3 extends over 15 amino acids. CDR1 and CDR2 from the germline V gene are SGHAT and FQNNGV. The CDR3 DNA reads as TGTGCCAGCAGCTTAGGGTCTAGCGGGAACAATGAGCAGTTCTTC. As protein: CASSLGSSGNNEQFF.